The clone carrying this T cell receptor beta chain was observed many times. This sample was taken from a study of T-cell reconstitution after alpha-beta-depleted transplantation in children. Library preparation (for TCRbeta) was performed with unique molecular identifiers. Using its own MiXCR run on the PCR reads, TCRdb lists one record per CDR3 protein. This sample has approximately 500,000 distinct CDR3 sequences; 10% occur once, and the top ten carry around 2.2%. The source material was PBMCs, sampled before TCRalphabeta/CD19-depleted stem cell transplant. The sequence came from a child under 10 years old with inherited bone marrow failure, due to receive a stem cell transplant.

CDR3 loop: CASSLEAEYEQYF. DNA of the CDR3: TGTGCCAGCAGCTTAGAGGCTGAGTACGAGCAGTACTTC. V is TRBV7-2 and J is TRBJ2-7; no definite D call. The CDR3 has 13 residues. Trimming took 1 base from V and 4 from J, leaving 8 bases between them. Germline CDR1 reads SGHTA; CDR2 reads FQGNSA.